This is a list of T cell receptor beta chains from one sample in a study of blood T cell repertoires in COVID-19. Clones were read by immunoSEQ multiplex PCR, and TCRdb kept only the in-frame ones, dropping some. The sample yields more than 95,000 clones, about 84% seen once. The material sequenced was peripheral blood. The receptors here all came from a human donor in a cohort sampled during active COVID-19. Each CDR3 is given with its conserved first and last residue. D genes are given only for firm matches. Only part of the rows carry a size: once, few, many, or a class if the clone is expanded.

D gene | J gene | V gene | clone size | CDR3 DNA | CDR3 protein
. | TRBJ2-5 | TRBV7-9 | once | TGTGCCAGCAGCGATCAGCGGGCCTTGGAGACCCAGTACTTC | CASSDQRALETQYF
TRBD1 | TRBJ1-5 | TRBV28 | . | TGTGCCAGCAAAAAGTTTAGTGTAGGACAGGGGTGGAATCAGCCCCAGCATTTT | CASKKFSVGQGWNQPQHF
TRBD1 | TRBJ1-2 | TRBV2 | . | TGTGCCAGCAGACCGGGACAGGGTCTTTCTTTCGGCTACACCTTC | CASRPGQGLSFGYTF
. | TRBJ2-7 | TRBV10-2 | . | TGCGCCTTAGGACAGACGATATACGAGCAGTACTTC | CALGQTIYEQYF
TRBD1 | TRBJ1-2 | TRBV2 | . | TGTGCCAGCTGCCGTGAAGACAGGGGAGCCTATGGCTACACCTTC | CASCREDRGAYGYTF
TRBD2 | TRBJ2-1 | TRBV4-3 | . | TGCGCCAGCAGCCAAGTGAGGGGACTAGCGCATGAGCAGTTCTTC | CASSQVRGLAHEQFF
. | TRBJ2-1 | TRBV11-3 | once | TGTGCCAGCAGCCCAGGAGGGGCGGATGAGCAGTTCTTC | CASSPGGADEQFF
. | TRBJ2-2 | TRBV5-1 | . | TGCGCCAGCAATAAAAACAGCGGGCCCGGGGAGCTGTTTTTT | CASNKNSGPGELFF
. | TRBJ2-3 | TRBV4-1 | . | TGCGCCAGCAGCCGGACTTCCACTAGCACAGATACGCAGTATTTT | CASSRTSTSTDTQYF
TRBD1 | TRBJ1-6 | TRBV5-5 | . | TGTGCTAAGCGAAAAGCGAAGGCCAGGGGGTGCCAAAATTCACCCCTCCACTTT | CAKRKAKARGCQNSPLHF
TRBD1 | TRBJ2-4 | TRBV11-2 | . | TGTGCCAGCAGCTTACCTCACAGGGGCAAAAACATTCAGTACTTC | CASSLPHRGKNIQYF
. | TRBJ1-1 | TRBV21-1 | . | TGTGCCAGCAGCAAGCTGACAACTGAAGCTTTCTTT | CASSKLTTEAFF
. | TRBJ2-7 | TRBV4-2 | . | TGTGCCAGCAGCCAAGTAGGGCGGGGCGACGAGCAGTACTTC | CASSQVGRGDEQYF
TRBD2 | TRBJ2-2 | TRBV5-4 | . | TGTGCCAGCAGCTTTCCGGGGGGCACCGGGGAGCTGTTTTTT | CASSFPGGTGELFF
. | TRBJ2-1 | TRBV9 | . | TGTGCCAGCAGCGTCGACAGACTAGTGAATGAGCAGTTCTTC | CASSVDRLVNEQFF
. | TRBJ1-2 | TRBV18 | . | TGTGCCAGCTCACCATTCTATCAGGATCCCTATGGCTACACCTTC | CASSPFYQDPYGYTF
TRBD2 | TRBJ2-1 | TRBV24-1 | . | TGTGCCACCAGTGATCCAAAGACTAGCGGGAGAGGAACCTACAATGAGCAGTTCTTC | CATSDPKTSGRGTYNEQFF
TRBD1 | TRBJ2-7 | TRBV11-2 | . | TGTGCCAGCAGCTCAGGGGGATCGAATTCCTACGAGCAGTACTTC | CASSSGGSNSYEQYF
TRBD2 | TRBJ2-3 | TRBV2 | . | TGTGCCAGCTTCAAAGCGGGAGGAAGCACAGATACGCAGTATTTT | CASFKAGGSTDTQYF
TRBD1 | TRBJ1-1 | TRBV18 | . | TGTGCCAGCTCACCCCGGGACAGGGGTACTGAAGCTTTCTTT | CASSPRDRGTEAFF
. | TRBJ2-3 | TRBV18 | . | TGTGCCAGCTCACCACTAAGTCGGGGTTCCTCGGATACGCAGTATTTT | CASSPLSRGSSDTQYF
. | TRBJ1-6 | TRBV28 | . | TGTGCCAGCAGTTTGGTACCGAGAGGTAATTCACCCCTCCACTTT | CASSLVPRGNSPLHF
TRBD1 | TRBJ2-5 | TRBV5-6 | . | TGTGCCAGCAGCTCTAACCCCAGGGGGCAAGAGACCCAGTACTTC | CASSSNPRGQETQYF
TRBD1 | TRBJ2-1 | TRBV6-6 | . | TGTGCCAGCAGCCACAGGGGGGAAGAGCAGTTCTTC | CASSHRGEEQFF
. | TRBJ2-5 | TRBV4-2 | . | TGTGCCAGCAGCCAAGATCCCAGCGAAGGGACCCAGTACTTC | CASSQDPSEGTQYF
TRBD2 | TRBJ2-5 | TRBV7-2 | . | TGTGCCAGCAGCTTTTACCTAGCGGGAGTAAGCGTTGAGACCCAGTACTTC | CASSFYLAGVSVETQYF
. | TRBJ1-2 | TRBV4-3 | . | TGCGCCAGCAGCCAAGACAACATGGGCTACACCTTC | CASSQDNMGYTF
. | TRBJ2-3 | TRBV6-1 | . | TGTGCCAGCAGTGAAGCAGCGGGTCTGACAGATACGCAGTATTTT | CASSEAAGLTDTQYF
. | TRBJ2-3 | TRBV3-1/TRBV3-2 | . | TGTGCCAGCAGCCTTCCCGGGACTGGCACAGATACGCAGTATTTT | CASSLPGTGTDTQYF
TRBD1 | TRBJ1-5 | TRBV7-8 | . | TGTGCCAGCAGCCGGGACAGCAGCAATCAGCCCCAGCATTTT | CASSRDSSNQPQHF
TRBD2 | TRBJ2-1 | TRBV5-1 | . | TGCGCCAGCAGCTTGGCGGGCGGGAGCTCCTACAATGAGCAGTTCTTC | CASSLAGGSSYNEQFF
TRBD2 | TRBJ2-7 | TRBV7-2 | . | TGTGCCAGCAGCTTAGCGACTAGCGGGAGAAGATTTGGGCGCGAGCAGTACTTC | CASSLATSGRRFGREQYF
. | TRBJ1-3 | TRBV27 | . | TGTGCCAGCAGTCGGACTGCTTACTCTGGAAACACCATATATTTT | CASSRTAYSGNTIYF
. | TRBJ2-1 | TRBV4-1 | . | TGCGCCAGCAGACCGCCGGGAACCAATGAGCAGTTCTTC | CASRPPGTNEQFF
TRBD2 | TRBJ2-3 | TRBV27 | . | TGTGCCAGCAGTTCCATAGCGGGAGGGTGGGATACGCAGTATTTT | CASSSIAGGWDTQYF
TRBD2 | TRBJ2-7 | TRBV4-2 | . | TGTGCCAGCAGCCACCCGGGACTAGGGTTCGACGAGCAGTACTTC | CASSHPGLGFDEQYF
TRBD1 | TRBJ2-3 | TRBV29-1 | . | TGCAGCGTTGTAAAGGCAGGGGGCGCAGATACGCAGTATTTT | CSVVKAGGADTQYF